These 13 T cell receptor beta chains were sequenced from one sample in a study of T cell clonotyping in hematopoietic cell transplantation (dated by TCRdb to about 2021). Read against the paper, the sample's time point label means: recipient sample about 28 days before transplant, after cytoreduction. The method was the immunoSEQ multiplex PCR assay. TCRdb limited this immuneACCESS table to in-frame rearrangements with V and J called. A share of clones is missing; checked studies link under half to unresolved V genes, and the rest is unexplained. Present in this sample are tens of thousands of clones, almost 97% of which were seen just once. Under 2% of the sample is held by the ten biggest clonotypes. The sequenced sample was peripheral blood mononuclear cells, obtained before stem cell transplant. The receptors here all came from a woman aged 45-65 years with acute myeloid leukemia. Some clones in this sample may be carry-over from other donors' samples.

The CDR3 protein is CASSLSGGLGNTIYF. DNA of the CDR3: TGTGCCAGCAGCCTTAGTGGGGGGCTGGGAAACACCATATATTTT. The rearrangement joins TRBV7-2 to TRBJ1-3; possibly TRBD1 for D (6 bases). The CDR3 is made up of 15 amino acids. V gave up 5 bases and J gave up 4 bases, with 15 bases separating them. Per germline, CDR1 SGHTA and CDR2 FQGNSA.

The chain combines TRBV4-1 with TRBJ1-1, with a tentative D call TRBD1 (5 bases). The length of the CDR3 is 14 residues. Trimming left V 0 bases short and J 1 base short, with 6 bases between. Per the germline V gene, CDR1 is MGHRA and CDR2 is YSYEKL. CDR3 DNA sequence: TGCGCCAGCAGCCAAGACGGGGGGAACACTGAAGCTTTCTTT. Translating it yields CASSQDGGNTEAFF.

CDR3 residues: CASSPAGQKETQYF. CDR3 nucleotides: TGTGCCAGCAGCCCTGCGGGACAGAAAGAGACCCAGTACTTC. The chain couples TRBV4-2 to TRBJ2-5; D perhaps matches TRBD1 (7 bases). This CDR3 is built from 14 residues. Germline loops: CDR1 LGHNA, CDR2 YNFKEQ. V lost 4 bases and J 3 bases, leaving 12 bases between the germline ends.

The V call is TRBV30, the J call TRBJ1-6, with D perhaps TRBD1 (5 bases). Trimming cost V 1 base and J 0 bases, with 13 bases left between them. Per the germline V gene, CDR1 is GTSNPN and CDR2 is SVGIG (reference sequence). The CDR3 spans 17 residues. CDR3 sequence: CAWSALGGSSYNSPLHF. In nucleotides, the CDR3 is TGTGCCTGGAGTGCCCTGGGGGGGAGCTCCTATAATTCACCCCTCCACTTT.

The V call is TRBV10-3, the J call TRBJ1-1; D gene unclear. CDR1 and CDR2 (germline): ENHRY, SYGVKD. Trimming took off 7 bases at V and 4 bases at J, with 13 bases between the two ends. The CDR3 has 13 residues. This chain's CDR3 is CAIMGLGSTEAFF. The CDR3 DNA reads TGTGCCATCATGGGGTTGGGGAGCACTGAAGCTTTCTTT.

The chain links TRBV6-6 to TRBJ1-1; no clear D gene. Looked up from germline, CDR1 is MNHNY and CDR2 is SVGAGI (reference sequence). Between the trimmed V and J ends, which lost 4 bases and 4 bases, there was a span of 10 bases. CDR3 length: 13 amino acids. CDR3 in amino acids: CASSLGSGTEAFF. The CDR3 DNA sequence: TGTGCCAGCAGTTTAGGATCTGGCACTGAAGCTTTCTTT.

The chain has TRBV30 and TRBJ2-7; D is ambiguous. Per germline, CDR1 GTSNPN and CDR2 SVGIG (reference sequence). This CDR3 has 11 amino acids. The CDR3 loop is CVFQSSYEQYF. Here the CDR3 DNA reads TGTGTCTTTCAGAGCTCCTACGAGCAGTACTTC.

The chain has TRBV2 and TRBJ2-2; 9 bases align to TRBD1. V was clipped by 6 bases and J by 2 bases; unmatched bases: 4. Germline CDR1 and CDR2: SNHLY and FYNNEI. The CDR3 loop spans 15 amino acids. The CDR3 sequence: CASRRDRANTGELFF. The CDR3 coding sequence is TGTGCCAGCAGAAGGGACAGGGCAAACACCGGGGAGCTGTTTTTT.

Only a few counts were recorded for this clone. The rearrangement uses TRBV5-1 and TRBJ2-2; no definite D call. The CDR3 sequence is 15 residues long. CDR1 is SGHRS and CDR2 is YFSETQ in the germline V gene. V was pared by 0 bases and J by 5 bases, with 11 bases between. CDR3: CASSLGTLGTGELFF. CDR3 in DNA: TGCGCCAGCAGCTTGGGCACCCTAGGGACCGGGGAGCTGTTTTTT.

The chain couples TRBV11-2 to TRBJ1-3; no clear D. The CDR3 has 15 amino acids. Germline V gene lookup returns CDR1 SGHAT and CDR2 FQNNGV. Trimming stripped 0 bases from V and 0 bases from J, with 6 bases between. CDR3: CASSLELLSGNTIYF. Written as DNA, the CDR3 is TGTGCCAGCAGCTTAGAACTGCTCTCTGGAAACACCATATATTTT.

The V and J genes are TRBV29-1 and TRBJ1-1, with a weak D call TRBD1 (5 bases). This CDR3 is 15 amino acids long. The germline V and J ends were trimmed by 4 bases and 1 base, with 16 bases remaining between them. Germline V gives CDR1 SQVTM, CDR2 ANQGSEA. The CDR3 DNA sequence: TGCAGCGTTGCACCCCCGGGACCGCAGAACACTGAAGCTTTCTTT. Amino acids: CSVAPPGPQNTEAFF.

This chain joins TRBV7-2 and TRBJ2-2, with a weak D call TRBD2 (6 bases). V was shortened by 2 bases and J by 5 bases, with 12 bases between the two germline ends. There are 15 residues in the CDR3. CDR1 and CDR2 from the germline V gene are SGHTA and FQGNSA. The CDR3 DNA reads TGTGCCAGCAGCTTAATGCAGGGAGGTACCGGGGAGCTGTTTTTT. This sequence encodes CASSLMQGGTGELFF. Combining the CDR3 with reference TRBV7-2 and TRBJ2-2 gives the whole variable domain GAGVSQSPSNKVTEKGKDVELRCDPISGHTALYWYRQSLGQGLEFLIYFQGNSAPDKSGLPSDRFSAERTGGSVSTLTIQRTQQEDSAVYLCASSLMQGGTGELFFGEGSRLTVL.

The genes are TRBV5-8 and TRBJ1-5; no definite D call. Germline values: CDR1 SGHTS, CDR2 YDEGEE. Deletions cut 4 bases from V and 7 bases from J, with 9 bases between. This CDR3 region has 12 residues. The CDR3 bases are TGTGCCAGCAGCATGGGATTCCAGCCCCAGCATTTT. Its protein is CASSMGFQPQHF.